One T cell receptor beta chain is described in this entry. Its antigen is unknown. The data were obtained in a study of a mutant IDH1 vaccine in newly diagnosed glioma. Study in general: In some groups vaccination began 4-6 weeks post-radiotherapy; others received it with temozolomide. Visit V12 happened at week 35; visit V13 happened at week 47. There were approximately 62% males and roughly 38% females among treated patients, whose mean age was about 40 years.

Profiling relied on immunoSEQ multiplex PCR, and the TCRdb table lists in-frame clones only, not all of them. The sample holds about 67,000 clones, roughly four fifths seen once. The CDR3 consists of 18 residues. Germline V gives CDR1 SNHLY, CDR2 FYNNEI. V lost 3 bases to trimming and J lost 1 base, with 18 bases between them. Specified time point: week 47, end of study. Each dose delivered 300 ug of mutant IDH1 20-mer peptide subcutaneously with imiquimod. Astrocytomas found in donors were new, WHO grade 3 or 4, IDH1-mutant and ATRX-lost. The genes are TRBV2 and TRBJ2-2; D may match TRBD1 or TRBD2 (5 bases each). This clonotype was sampled from a man aged 25 to 40 with glioma. Sequencing was performed on PBMCs, taken from a glioma patient whose treatment included an IDH1 peptide vaccine. Here the CDR3 reads CASSDPRAIGGNTGELFF. The CDR3 DNA follows: TGTGCCAGCAGTGACCCTCGTGCAATTGGGGGGAACACCGGGGAGCTGTTTTTT.